The rows below give T cell receptor beta chains drawn from one sample of a study of monozygotic twins with cystic fibrosis. Only in-frame clones appear in the TCRdb table, and some are missing; sequencing was by immunoSEQ multiplex PCR. The sample lists approximately 36,000 clones; around 90% were seen once. Material for sequencing was blood. These receptor sequences come from a boy between 2 and 10 years old with cystic fibrosis. Both conserved end residues are part of each CDR3. D genes are given only for firm matches. Where a row states a size, it is once, few, many or the class of an expanded clone; other rows omit it.

-	-	14	TRBV7-8	TRBJ2-7	CASSPYGAADEQYF	TGTGCCAGCAGCCCCTACGGGGCGGCAGACGAGCAGTACTTC
-	-	15	TRBV7-6	TRBJ2-7	CASSLGQGGPGEQYF	TGTGCCAGCAGCCTTGGACAGGGAGGGCCTGGCGAGCAGTACTTC
-	TRBD1	13	TRBV6-5	TRBJ2-1	CASHRDSHNEQFF	TGTGCCAGCCACCGGGACAGTCACAATGAGCAGTTCTTC
once	-	14	TRBV19	TRBJ1-3	CASSMISSGNTIYF	TGTGCCAGTAGTATGATAAGCTCTGGAAACACCATATATTTT
-	-	15	TRBV5-4	TRBJ1-4	CASSLDGKLNEKLFF	TGTGCCAGCAGCTTGGACGGCAAACTCAATGAAAAACTGTTTTTT
-	TRBD1	14	TRBV6-1	TRBJ1-3	CASADRGSGNTIYF	TGTGCCAGCGCTGACAGGGGCTCTGGAAACACCATATATTTT
few	TRBD1	15	TRBV7-8	TRBJ1-6	CASSATGAGDSPLHF	TGTGCCAGCAGCGCCACAGGGGCCGGGGATTCACCCCTCCACTTT
-	-	13	TRBV6-1	TRBJ1-1	CASRDTEFTEAFF	TGTGCCAGCAGGGATACAGAGTTCACTGAAGCTTTCTTT
-	TRBD1	16	TRBV11-3	TRBJ2-3	CASSSSTGARADTQYF	TGTGCCAGCAGCTCGTCTACAGGGGCCAGGGCAGATACGCAGTATTTT
-	TRBD2	15	TRBV9	TRBJ2-2	CASSQGLALGGELFF	TGTGCCAGCAGCCAGGGACTAGCGTTGGGCGGGGAGCTGTTTTTT
-	-	18	TRBV5-1	TRBJ1-6	CASSLVSGHGQNNSPLHF	TGCGCCAGCAGCTTGGTTTCTGGCCATGGACAGAACAATTCACCCCTCCACTTT
-	-	13	TRBV6-5	TRBJ1-1	CATTPQGNTEAFF	TGTGCCACTACACCACAGGGGAACACTGAAGCTTTCTTT
-	-	17	TRBV7-9	TRBJ2-2	CASSLKGLTDVAGELFF	TGTGCCAGCAGCCTAAAGGGACTCACCGACGTCGCCGGGGAGCTGTTTTTT
once	-	14	TRBV13	TRBJ2-7	CASSLVQDSYEQYF	TGTGCCAGCAGCTTGGTGCAGGACTCCTACGAGCAGTACTTC
-	-	15	TRBV18	TRBJ2-7	CASSPRRDSAYEQYF	TGTGCCAGCTCACCAAGACGGGACTCGGCCTACGAGCAGTACTTC
-	-	16	TRBV19	TRBJ2-2	CASSIAPQSGTGELFF	TGTGCCAGTAGTATAGCCCCTCAGAGCGGCACCGGGGAGCTGTTTTTT
-	TRBD1	15	TRBV5-1	TRBJ2-1	CASSFGTDSYNEQFF	TGCGCCAGCAGCTTCGGGACAGACTCCTACAATGAGCAGTTCTTC
-	-	13	TRBV29-1	TRBJ2-1	CSANRDDYNEQFF	TGCAGCGCTAACAGGGACGACTACAATGAGCAGTTCTTC
-	-	16	TRBV19	TRBJ2-7	CASSIGGQGYNYEQYF	TGTGCCAGTAGTATAGGGGGACAAGGATACAACTACGAGCAGTACTTC
-	-	13	TRBV6-1	TRBJ1-1	CASSEIAINEAFF	TGTGCCAGCAGTGAAATAGCAATCAATGAAGCTTTCTTT
-	TRBD1	12	TRBV9	TRBJ1-2	CASTGTGRTRAF	TGTGCCAGCACCGGGACAGGACGGACACGCGCCTTC
few	TRBD1	14	TRBV7-2	TRBJ1-1	CASSSSQGATEAFF	TGTGCCAGCAGCTCATCACAGGGGGCCACTGAAGCTTTCTTT
-	TRBD1	13	TRBV5-5	TRBJ2-3	CASSRTGTDTQYF	TGTGCCAGCAGCAGGACAGGGACAGATACGCAGTATTTT
-	-	16	TRBV16	TRBJ1-1	CASSQSRTEDNTEAFF	TGTGCCAGCAGCCAATCACGAACAGAGGACAACACTGAAGCTTTCTTT
-	-	15	TRBV4-3	TRBJ1-1	CASSQVGRRRTEAFF	TGCGCCAGCAGCCAAGTAGGACGTCGACGGACTGAAGCTTTCTTT
-	-	12	TRBV2	TRBJ2-7	CAGLDSSYEQYF	TGTGCCGGCCTGGACAGTTCCTACGAGCAGTACTTC
once	-	14	TRBV6-5	TRBJ1-1	CASSSDRRNTEAFF	TGTGCCAGCAGCTCGGACAGAAGGAACACTGAAGCTTTCTTT
once	-	11	TRBV5-4	TRBJ1-1	CASSSDSEAFF	TGTGCCAGCAGCTCGGACAGTGAAGCTTTCTTT
-	-	20	TRBV21-1	TRBJ1-5	CASSSVGGQGLPYSNQPQHF	TGTGCCAGCAGCAGTGTCGGCGGACAGGGCTTACCCTATAGCAATCAGCCCCAGCATTTT
once	-	15	TRBV6-4	TRBJ2-1	CASSDEAGALDEQFF	TGTGCCAGCAGTGACGAGGCGGGGGCCCTCGATGAGCAGTTCTTC
-	-	15	TRBV6-1	TRBJ1-6	CASSDLWQLNSPLHF	TGTGCCAGCAGTGATTTATGGCAGCTCAATTCACCCCTCCACTTT
once	TRBD1	16	TRBV25-1	TRBJ1-4	CASSEGRGHPNEKLFF	TGTGCCAGCAGTGAGGGCAGGGGGCACCCTAATGAAAAACTGTTTTTT
-	TRBD2	15	TRBV5-1	TRBJ2-3	CASSLTSGGTDTQYF	TGCGCCAGCAGCTTGACTAGCGGGGGCACAGATACGCAGTATTTT
-	-	15	TRBV12-5	TRBJ2-5	CASGSRARGQETQYF	TGTGCTAGTGGTTCCAGGGCGAGGGGCCAAGAGACCCAGTACTTC
-	TRBD1	16	TRBV9	TRBJ2-2	CASSVGNRGITGELFF	TGTGCCAGCAGCGTAGGAAACAGGGGTATCACCGGGGAGCTGTTTTTT
-	TRBD1	14	TRBV9	TRBJ1-1	CASSVGDRASGAFF	TGTGCCAGCAGCGTAGGCGACAGGGCGTCGGGAGCTTTCTTT
-	-	13	TRBV5-1	TRBJ1-1	CASSLVLNTEAFF	TGCGCCAGCAGCTTGGTGCTGAACACTGAAGCTTTCTTT
-	-	15	TRBV2	TRBJ2-7	CASSEEWGINYEQYF	TGTGCCAGCAGTGAAGAGTGGGGCATCAATTACGAGCAGTACTTC
-	-	16	TRBV4-3	TRBJ1-4	CASSRENREGNGKLFF	TGCGCCAGCAGCCGCGAGAACAGGGAGGGAAACGGAAAACTGTTTTTT
once	-	14	TRBV7-9	TRBJ1-2	CASSETGGGGGYTF	TGTGCCAGCAGCGAAACCGGCGGGGGAGGAGGCTACACCTTC
-	TRBD1	14	TRBV9	TRBJ2-7	CASSIRDRGYEQYF	TGTGCCAGCAGCATCCGGGACAGGGGGTACGAGCAGTACTTC
-	-	16	TRBV19	TRBJ1-4	CASTPEVGGTNEKLFF	TGTGCCAGTACCCCAGAGGTCGGGGGGACTAATGAAAAACTGTTTTTT
once	-	14	TRBV5-6	TRBJ1-5	CASRSAQGNQPQHF	TGTGCCAGCAGGTCGGCACAGGGAAATCAGCCCCAGCATTTT
-	-	16	TRBV6-6	TRBJ2-7	CASSYSRGGGPYEQYF	TGTGCCAGCAGTTACTCGAGAGGTGGGGGCCCCTACGAGCAGTACTTC
few	-	13	TRBV7-3	TRBJ1-1	CASSLSGNTEAFF	TGTGCCAGCAGCTTAAGCGGGAACACTGAAGCTTTCTTT
-	TRBD1	16	TRBV14	TRBJ1-2	CASSQVDRGTNYGYTF	TGTGCCAGCAGCCAAGTCGACAGGGGGACTAACTATGGCTACACCTTC
-	TRBD1	14	TRBV27	TRBJ1-1	CASRVGQGLGEAFF	TGTGCCAGCAGGGTGGGACAGGGCTTAGGTGAAGCTTTCTTT
-	TRBD2	16	TRBV19	TRBJ2-1	CASSIDRDSGGSQQFF	TGTGCCAGTAGTATAGATCGGGATAGCGGGGGGTCCCAGCAGTTCTTC
-	-	15	TRBV11-3	TRBJ2-7	CASRQGPGTSYEQYF	TGTGCCAGCAGACAAGGCCCAGGGACCTCCTACGAGCAGTACTTC
once	TRBD1	15	TRBV10-3	TRBJ1-5	CAISDETGYNQPQHF	TGTGCCATCAGTGATGAGACAGGGTACAATCAGCCCCAGCATTTT